The 28 T cell receptor beta chains below all came from one sample that was sequenced in a study of beta chain features in type 1 diabetes. Every isolated RNA sample was fully reverse transcribed, so sequencing captured expressed TCRB transcripts. The assay was immunoSEQ multiplex PCR, and TCRdb's table has in-frame clones only and misses some. This sample has roughly 170,000 clones, with approximately 13% found just once. What was sequenced was central memory CD4+ T cells from blood. All receptors come from a woman aged 18-29 years in good health.

This rearrangement joins TRBV28 to TRBJ1-2; D is ambiguous. The length of the CDR3 is 14 residues. The V end lost 7 bases, the J end lost 4 bases, and 16 bases lay between the germline ends. The germline gives CDR1 MDHEN, CDR2 SYDVKM. The CDR3 region is CASTTRTDAYGYTF. CDR3 sequence (DNA): TGTGCCAGCACCACAAGGACTGACGCCTATGGCTACACCTTC.

The V and J genes are TRBV5-4 and TRBJ2-5; TRBD1 might be the D (5 bases). Germline V gene lookup returns CDR1 SGHNT and CDR2 YYREEE (reference sequence). The V end lost 0 bases, the J end lost 3 bases, and 12 bases lay between the germline ends. The CDR3 runs 15 residues. CDR3 in amino acids: CASSLASGSEETQYF. The CDR3, as DNA: TGTGCCAGCAGCTTGGCGTCAGGGTCAGAAGAGACCCAGTACTTC.

This clone was counted between two and nine times. The chain has TRBV11-2 and TRBJ2-3, with D uncertain. Trimming cost V 5 bases and J 7 bases, with 10 bases left between them. In germline, CDR1 is SGHAT, CDR2 FQNNGV. There are 12 residues in the CDR3. The chain's CDR3 is CASSQDTYTQYF. CDR3 coding DNA: TGTGCCAGCAGCCAAGACACCTATACGCAGTATTTT.

J is TRBJ2-7 and V is TRBV25-1, with D tentatively TRBD1 (6 bases). This CDR3 has 17 residues. V gave up 4 bases and J gave up 5 bases, with 24 bases separating them. Germline V CDR1 and CDR2: MGHDK, SYGVNS. The CDR3 DNA reads as TGTGCCAGCAGTGGTCCGTACTCAGGGGAACTCGATCACGAGCAGTACTTC. Its translation is CASSGPYSGELDHEQYF.

This clone was counted only a few times. This chain connects TRBV28 to TRBJ1-2; D is unclear. The V end was cut by 5 bases, the J end by 8 bases, with 18 bases between. The CDR3 totals 14 residues. Germline values: CDR1 MDHEN, CDR2 SYDVKM. CDR3 loop: CASSLGRRIGGYTF. The CDR3 DNA follows: TGTGCCAGCAGTCTCGGTAGGAGGATTGGAGGCTACACCTTC.

The V gene is TRBV5-1, the J gene TRBJ2-7, with D perhaps TRBD2 (6 bases). Germline V gene data show CDR1 as SGHRS and CDR2 as YFSETQ. Trimming took off 1 base at V and 5 bases at J, with 16 bases between the two ends. The CDR3 is 15 amino acids. The CDR3 DNA follows: TGCGCCAGCAGCTTGCTAAGCGGGCCCGAAAACGAGCAGTACTTC. This encodes CASSLLSGPENEQYF.

Written as DNA, the CDR3 is TGTGCCAGCAGACCCAGTGCCGGGGAGCTGTTTTTT. Amino acid sequence: CASRPSAGELFF. The chain couples TRBV7-2 to TRBJ2-2; D not resolved. The V and J ends lost 6 bases and 6 bases respectively, with 8 bases between them. CDR3 length: 12 residues. The germline V gene has CDR1 SGHTA and CDR2 FQGNSA.

Here the CDR3 reads CASSQSTGRTEAFF. The CDR3 coding sequence is TGTGCCAGCAGCCAATCGACAGGGCGTACTGAAGCTTTCTTT. V gene TRBV16 combines with J gene TRBJ1-1; 7 bases align to TRBD1. Trimming cost V 0 bases and J 5 bases; bases outside gene matches: 3. CDR1 and CDR2 from the germline V gene are KGHSY and FQNENV. The CDR3 is made up of 14 amino acids. Looking up the rest from reference TRBV16 and TRBJ1-1 gives the full variable domain: GEEVAQTPKHLVRGEGQKAKLYCAPIKGHSYVFWYQQVLKNEFKFLISFQNENVFDETGMPKERFSAKCLPNSPCSLEIQATKLEDSAVYFCASSQSTGRTEAFFGQGTRLTVV.

This clone was counted only a few times. J is TRBJ2-1 and V is TRBV5-1, with 7 nucleotides matching TRBD2. The CDR3 has 14 residues. The J segment lost 5 bases and the V segment lost 2 bases, leaving 4 bases of the junction unmatched. CDR1 SGHRS and CDR2 YFSETQ come from the germline V gene. DNA of the CDR3: TGCGCCAGCAGCTTATCTAGCGGCGACAATGAGCAGTTCTTC. Amino acid sequence: CASSLSSGDNEQFF. The variable domain in full, completed from reference TRBV5-1 and TRBJ2-1, reads KAGVTQTPRYLIKTRGQQVTLSCSPISGHRSVSWYQQTPGQGLQFLFEYFSETQRNKGNFPGRFSGRQFSNSRSEMNVSTLELGDSALYLCASSLSSGDNEQFFGPGTRLTVL.

This clone came up a few times. The chain joins TRBV6-6 to TRBJ2-1; 10 bases match TRBD2. The CDR3 is made up of 16 amino acids. Per the germline V gene, CDR1 is MNHNY and CDR2 is SVGAGI (reference sequence). Unmatched junction bases numbered 6, after V lost 2 bases and J lost 5 bases. The CDR3 DNA sequence: TGTGCCAGCAGTTACCTAGCGGGAGTAGGGGACAATGAGCAGTTCTTC. Its translation: CASSYLAGVGDNEQFF.

The sample holds a few counts of this clone. The chain combines TRBV28 with TRBJ2-3; tentatively, D is TRBD2 (7 bases). Trimming removed 3 bases at V and 7 bases at J, with 17 bases between. The CDR3 is made up of 15 amino acids. Germline CDR1 MDHEN, CDR2 SYDVKM. CDR3 sequence reads: CASSFRGRASHTQYF. CDR3 nucleotides: TGTGCCAGCAGTTTTAGGGGGAGGGCATCGCATACGCAGTATTTT.

This clone was seen only a few times. The CDR3: CASSHPGTSGHNEQFF. The CDR3 DNA reads as TGTGCCAGCAGCCATCCCGGGACTAGCGGGCACAATGAGCAGTTCTTC. V is TRBV4-2 and J is TRBJ2-1; 12 nucleotides agree with TRBD2. Germline-derived CDR1 and CDR2 are LGHNA and YNFKEQ. CDR3 length: 16 amino acids. Germline trimming cut 3 bases from V and 5 bases from J; bases unmatched to any gene: 5.

The sample holds many counts of this clone. The gene calls are TRBV27 and TRBJ2-1; D is unclear. V lost 6 bases and J lost 7, with 4 bases in between. Germline V gene sequence: CDR1 MNHEY, CDR2 SMNVEV (reference sequence). CDR3 length equals 10 residues. Here the CDR3 DNA reads TGTGCCAGCAGCGGTAATGAGCAGTTCTTC. Translating it yields CASSGNEQFF.

This clone turned up a few times. The chain couples TRBV6-1 to TRBJ1-5; 11 nucleotides agree with TRBD1. CDR1 is MNHNS and CDR2 is SASEGT in the germline V gene. This CDR3 region has 15 residues. The V gene end was trimmed by 4 bases and the J gene end by 4 bases; junction bases not matched to a gene: 3. The CDR3 here is CASSVGTGGNQPQHF. CDR3 DNA sequence: TGTGCCAGCAGTGTAGGGACAGGGGGAAATCAGCCCCAGCATTTT.

The chain recombines TRBV6-4 with TRBJ2-2; 10 bases fit TRBD2. Germline CDR1 is MRHNA and CDR2 is SNTAGT. V trimming: 6 bases; J trimming: 4 bases; junction bases outside the gene matches: 11. This CDR3 is built from 17 residues. As DNA, the CDR3 is TGTGCCAGCAGAGCCGCCTCTAGCGGGAGAGGCACCGGGGAGCTGTTTTTT. It yields the protein CASRAASSGRGTGELFF.

Comment on this clone: Possible read error: a much larger clone is one base away. This chain joins TRBV6-6 and TRBJ2-1, with 11 bases aligning to TRBD2. Germline trimming cut 6 bases from V and 10 bases from J; bases unmatched to any gene: 8. This CDR3 has 14 amino acids. Germline CDR1 and CDR2: MNHNY and SVGAGI (reference sequence). The CDR3 sequence is CASRTSGSKDEQFF. In DNA, the CDR3 is TGTGCCAGCAGAACTAGCGGGAGTAAGGACGAGCAGTTCTTC.

In its sample, this clone was seen a few times. The V and J genes are TRBV6-5 and TRBJ1-5; 9 positions match TRBD1. Germline-derived CDR1 and CDR2 are MNHEY and SVGAGI. This CDR3 spans 14 amino acids. The junction had 5 bases not matched to a gene; V was cut back by 4 bases and J by 7 bases. The CDR3 loop is CASSSRQGVQPQHF. The CDR3 DNA sequence: TGTGCCAGCAGTTCGAGACAGGGGGTGCAGCCCCAGCATTTT.

There are a few counts of this clone. The rearrangement joins TRBV5-4 to TRBJ1-2, with TRBD1 as a possible D gene (6 bases). The V end was cut by 5 bases, the J end by 5 bases, with 16 bases between. The CDR3 is 14 amino acids. CDR1 and CDR2 from the germline V gene are SGHNT and YYREEE (reference sequence). The DNA for the CDR3 is TGTGCCAGCAGATTAGGGGGTTCGGGGTATGGCTACACCTTC. Translating it yields CASRLGGSGYGYTF.

V is TRBV5-1 and J is TRBJ2-1; TRBD1 is a possible D gene (5 bases). V was clipped by 4 bases and J by 7 bases, with 15 bases between them. Per germline, CDR1 SGHRS and CDR2 YFSETQ. This CDR3 spans 14 amino acids. The CDR3 loop reads CASSAGQGWNEQFF. In DNA form, the CDR3 reads TGCGCCAGCAGCGCAGGGCAGGGATGGAATGAGCAGTTCTTC.

This clone was counted between two and nine times. J is TRBJ2-1 and V is TRBV7-8; D may be TRBD2 (7 bases). The V end lost 5 bases, the J end lost 15 bases, and 20 bases lay between the germline ends. CDR3 size: 13 residues. The germline gives CDR1 SGHVS, CDR2 FQNEAQ. CDR3 in amino acids: CASSQGTTDKWFF. CDR3 nucleotides: TGTGCCAGCAGCCAGGGGACTACGGATAAGTGGTTCTTC.

This clone has just a few counts. The chain combines TRBV14 with TRBJ1-2, with a possible D match to TRBD1 (6 bases). Trimming took off 1 base at V and 4 bases at J, with 7 bases between the two ends. The germline V gene has CDR1 SGHDN and CDR2 FVKESK. The CDR3 loop spans 13 amino acids. The DNA of the CDR3 is TGTGCCAGCAGCCAAGGAGGGGGCTATGGCTACACCTTC. This codes for CASSQGGGYGYTF.

This clone was seen only a few times. The rearrangement links TRBV7-2 to TRBJ2-1; D possibly corresponds to TRBD2 (5 bases). V dropped 1 base and J dropped 10 bases, with 14 bases sitting between them. CDR3 length: 14 amino acids. Germline assignment: CDR1 SGHTA and CDR2 FQGNSA. The CDR3 DNA reads as TGTGCCAGCAGCTTAGGGCCGCTAGGACTGGAGCAGTTCTTC. Translated: CASSLGPLGLEQFF.

The V gene is TRBV7-2, the J gene TRBJ2-1; TRBD2 might be the D (5 bases). The CDR3 is 14 residues long. The ends were cut back, 1 base at V and 10 bases at J, with 14 bases in the middle. From germline, CDR1 is SGHTA and CDR2 FQGNSA. This CDR3 reads CASSLDGSVREQFF. CDR3 coding DNA: TGTGCCAGCAGCTTAGATGGTAGCGTTCGAGAGCAGTTCTTC.

The chain carries TRBV30 and TRBJ2-1; a possible D gene is TRBD2 (6 bases). Germline loops: CDR1 GTSNPN, CDR2 SVGIG (reference sequence). The CDR3 is 16 amino acids. V gave up 5 bases and J gave up 5 bases, with 22 bases separating them. CDR3 sequence reads: CAWEGGSGLENNEQFF. The CDR3, as DNA: TGTGCCTGGGAGGGAGGTTCGGGACTTGAAAACAATGAGCAGTTCTTC.

V usage is TRBV5-1 and J usage is TRBJ1-2; D is unclear. The CDR3 extends over 13 amino acids. V was shortened by 3 bases and J by 6 bases, with 12 bases between the two germline ends. Looked up from germline, CDR1 is SGHRS and CDR2 is YFSETQ. CDR3 loop: CASSSDGQNGYTF. The CDR3 DNA is TGCGCCAGCAGCTCGGATGGGCAGAATGGCTACACCTTC.

This clone was detected many times. This chain connects TRBV29-1 to TRBJ2-2; TRBD2 aligns across 12 bases. There are 14 residues in the CDR3. CDR1 is SQVTM, CDR2 ANQGSEA, per germline. J gave up 7 bases and V 7 bases, and 7 bases lay outside the gene matches. The CDR3 reads CSGSSGRAVGELFF. The CDR3 DNA is TGCAGCGGATCTAGCGGGAGGGCGGTCGGGGAGCTGTTTTTT.

The chain combines TRBV7-9 with TRBJ2-5, with TRBD2 matching 9 bases. CDR3 length: 16 amino acids. After removal of 5 bases from V and 0 bases from J, the junction contained 7 bases not matched to a gene. CDR1 and CDR2 from the germline V gene are SEHNR and FQNEAQ (reference sequence). The chain's CDR3 is CASSPRLAEHQETQYF. The CDR3 DNA reads TGTGCCAGCAGCCCGCGACTAGCGGAGCACCAAGAGACCCAGTACTTC.

This clone was counted between two and nine times. The rearrangement uses TRBV7-9 and TRBJ2-7; 7 bases align to TRBD1. V trimming: 4 bases; J trimming: 1 base; junction bases outside the gene matches: 7. The CDR3 runs 15 residues. Germline lookup yields CDR1 SEHNR and CDR2 FQNEAQ (reference sequence). CDR3 sequence reads: CASSSGQRLSYEQYF. In DNA form, the CDR3 reads TGTGCCAGCAGCTCGGGACAGCGTCTTTCCTACGAGCAGTACTTC.